This T cell receptor (beta chain) was retrieved from a study of low-dose radiotherapy and immunotherapy resistance in tumors. Study as a whole: Individuals in Cohort 2 had 1 Gy per fraction every two weeks, adding up to 13 Gy over 26 weeks. Each patient was administered nivolumab intravenously at 240 mg, which was a flat dose, every two weeks, along with intravenous ipilimumab at 1 mg/kg every six weeks. Cyclophosphamide infusions of 200 mg/m2 came every two weeks, one day before radiation-immunotherapy. For four cycles from cycle 1 day 1, patients took 300 mg oral aspirin daily.

The time point was: after trial treatment. As to treatment: LDRT plus nivolumab, ipilimumab, low-dose cyclophosphamide and aspirin (RACIN trial). This clonotype has ten or more counts. V lost 2 bases and J 1 base, leaving 11 bases between the germline ends. The CDR3 runs 15 residues. CDR1 is SGHRS, CDR2 YFSETQ, per germline. Alpha- and beta-chain coverage of first-strand cDNA came from TRAV- and TRBV-specific primers. PCR amplification of the TCRs was performed with Phusion for 15 to 25 PCR cycles, and it relied on a constant-region primer together with a V-primer adapter. TCRdb re-derived calls from the reads in MiXCR, one entry per CDR3 protein. The sample lists some 46,000 distinct CDR3 sequences; around 25% were seen once.

The sequence was obtained from a male donor with prostate cancer. This specimen was PBMCs, taken after low-dose radiotherapy plus immunotherapy. This rearrangement joins TRBV5-1 to TRBJ2-3; D possibly corresponds to TRBD1 (6 bases). This CDR3 is CASSFGGRGTDTQYF. Written as DNA, the CDR3 is TGCGCCAGCAGCTTTGGGGGCCGCGGCACAGATACGCAGTATTTT. Drawing the rest from reference TRBV5-1 and TRBJ2-3, the complete variable domain is KAGVTQTPRYLIKTRGQQVTLSCSPISGHRSVSWYQQTPGQGLQFLFEYFSETQRNKGNFPGRFSGRQFSNSRSEMNVSTLELGDSALYLCASSFGGRGTDTQYFGPGTRLTVL.